This TCR beta chain derives from a study of shared clonotypes between healthy human individuals. Findings and caveats of the study: Generation probabilities of non-shared clonotypes were lower (relative to those shared by all four donors). Estimated richness was generally greater in naive than memory subsets.

The V gene lost 3 bases and the J gene lost 5 bases, with 10 bases spanning the gap. The CDR3 contains 13 residues. Germline V gene lookup returns CDR1 SEHNR and CDR2 FQNEAQ (reference sequence). Assay execution proceeded at the deep level. The table came from immunoSEQ multiplex PCR; TCRdb's copy has only in-frame clones and leaves some out. Among about 2.4 million clones listed, roughly 93% were seen once. Points on this clone: Antigen unknown.

Sequenced sample: naive CD4+ T cells from PBMCs. Subset indicated: CD45RA+ positively selected. This TCR was recovered from a man between 18 and 35 years old in good health. Some clones in this sample may be carry-over from other donors' samples. The V gene is TRBV7-9, the J gene TRBJ2-5; D is possibly TRBD2 (6 bases). The chain's CDR3 is CASSFGGSETQYF. The CDR3 DNA sequence: TGTGCCAGCAGCTTCGGAGGGTCTGAGACCCAGTACTTC.